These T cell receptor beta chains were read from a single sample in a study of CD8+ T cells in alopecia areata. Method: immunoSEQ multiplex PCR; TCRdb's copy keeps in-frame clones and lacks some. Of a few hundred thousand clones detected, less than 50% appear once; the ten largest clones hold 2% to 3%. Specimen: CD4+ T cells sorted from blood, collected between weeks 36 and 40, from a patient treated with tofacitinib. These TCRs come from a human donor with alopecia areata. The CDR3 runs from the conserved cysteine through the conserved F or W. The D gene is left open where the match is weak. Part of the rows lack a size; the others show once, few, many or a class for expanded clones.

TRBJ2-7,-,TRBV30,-,CAWSSGVGYEQYF,TGTGCCTGGAGTTCGGGGGTCGGGTACGAGCAGTACTTC
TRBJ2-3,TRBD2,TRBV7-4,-,CASSRTPGLAEGDTQYF,TGTGCCAGCAGCCGAACACCGGGACTAGCGGAGGGAGATACGCAGTATTTT
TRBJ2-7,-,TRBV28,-,CASSPVGFPYEQYF,TGTGCCAGCAGTCCCGTAGGGTTCCCCTACGAGCAGTACTTC
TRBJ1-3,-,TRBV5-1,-,CASSLGDVSSGNTIYF,TGCGCCAGCAGCTTAGGGGACGTGTCCTCTGGAAACACCATATATTTT
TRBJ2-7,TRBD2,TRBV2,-,CASSRGSSGASYEQYF,TGTGCCAGCAGTCGTGGGTCTAGCGGGGCCTCCTACGAGCAGTACTTC
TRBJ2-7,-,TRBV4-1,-,CASSQGSGTSYEQYF,TGCGCCAGCAGCCAAGGGTCCGGGACCTCCTACGAGCAGTACTTC
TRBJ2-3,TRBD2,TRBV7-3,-,CASSSTSGSFDTQYF,TGTGCCAGCAGCTCTACTAGCGGGAGCTTCGATACGCAGTATTTT
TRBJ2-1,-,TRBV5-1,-,CASSYPDPGDEQFF,TGCGCCAGCAGCTACCCCGACCCAGGCGATGAGCAGTTCTTC
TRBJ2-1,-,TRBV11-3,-,CASSFFPAINNEQFF,TGTGCCAGCAGCTTCTTTCCCGCCATAAACAATGAGCAGTTCTTC
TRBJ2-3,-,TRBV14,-,CASSPRLADTQYF,TGTGCCAGCAGCCCCCGACTAGCAGATACGCAGTATTTT
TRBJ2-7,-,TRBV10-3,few,CAISVVGYYEQYF,TGTGCCATCAGTGTGGTAGGATACTACGAGCAGTACTTC
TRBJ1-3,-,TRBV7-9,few,CASSFSQARSGNTIYF,TGTGCCAGCAGCTTCAGTCAAGCGAGGAGTGGAAACACCATATATTTT
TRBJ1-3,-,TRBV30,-,CAWGVSGNTIYF,TGTGCCTGGGGAGTCTCTGGAAACACCATATATTTT
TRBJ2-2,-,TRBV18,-,CASSPGFGRGGLFF,TGTGCCAGCTCACCAGGATTCGGCCGGGGCGGGCTGTTTTTT
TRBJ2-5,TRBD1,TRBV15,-,CATSRGGQQETQYF,TGTGCCACCAGCAGAGGGGGACAGCAAGAGACCCAGTACTTC
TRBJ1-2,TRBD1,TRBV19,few,CASSIRPGQGAGGYTF,TGTGCCAGTAGTATCCGTCCGGGACAGGGGGCAGGTGGCTACACCTTC
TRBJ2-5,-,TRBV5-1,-,CASSLEGTRQETQYF,TGCGCCAGCAGCTTGGAAGGAACGCGACAAGAGACCCAGTACTTC
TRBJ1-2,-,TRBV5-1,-,CASSLSGPRDGYTF,TGCGCCAGCAGCTTATCCGGGCCAAGGGATGGCTACACCTTC
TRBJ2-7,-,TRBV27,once,CASSLKVPYEQYF,TGTGCCAGCAGTTTAAAAGTCCCCTACGAGCAGTACTTC
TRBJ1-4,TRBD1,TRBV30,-,CAWSPRGQEKLFF,TGTGCCTGGAGTCCCAGGGGGCAAGAAAAACTGTTTTTT
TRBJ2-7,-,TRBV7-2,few,CASSSRTRNSEQYF,TGTGCCAGCAGCTCTAGGACAAGGAATTCCGAGCAGTACTTC
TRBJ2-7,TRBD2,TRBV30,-,CAWRPSGRASEQYF,TGTGCCTGGAGACCCAGCGGGAGGGCCTCCGAGCAGTACTTC
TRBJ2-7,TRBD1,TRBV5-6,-,CASSGTGAPSYEQYF,TGTGCCAGCAGCGGGACAGGGGCGCCGTCCTACGAGCAGTACTTC
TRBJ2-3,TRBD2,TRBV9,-,CASSGRLASNTDTQYF,TGTGCCAGCAGCGGACGACTAGCCAGCAACACAGATACGCAGTATTTT
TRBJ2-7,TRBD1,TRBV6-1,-,CASGTGFYEQYF,TGTGCCAGCGGGACAGGATTTTACGAGCAGTACTTC
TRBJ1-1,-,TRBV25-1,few,CASTPRGISMNTEAFF,TGTGCCAGCACTCCCCGCGGCATTTCCATGAACACTGAAGCTTTCTTT
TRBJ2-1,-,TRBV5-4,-,CASSTAGTWNEQFF,TGTGCCAGCAGCACCGCAGGGACATGGAATGAGCAGTTCTTC